A single sample is the source of the 24 T cell receptor beta chains below, sequenced in a study of CD8 T cells in Susac syndrome. Roughly 0.45 to 1 ug RNA was reverse transcribed with random hexamers. TCRdb recomputed calls from the immunoSEQ multiplex PCR reads with MiXCR, one row per CDR3 protein. In the table there are 120,000 or so distinct CDR3 sequences, about 93% of which are singletons. Sequenced input: CD4+ T cells from PBMCs. The source is a human donor in good health.

J is TRBJ2-3 and V is TRBV7-9; a weak D match, TRBD1 (6 bases). V lost 3 bases, J lost 6 bases, and 22 bases lay in between. There are 17 residues in the CDR3. CDR1 and CDR2 from the germline V gene are SEHNR and FQNEAQ (reference sequence). This CDR3 is CASSFVRTAGPGDTQYF. The CDR3 DNA follows: TGTGCCAGCAGCTTCGTTAGGACAGCCGGGCCCGGGGATACGCAGTATTTT.

This clonotype was seen just once. This sequence joins TRBV2 and TRBJ2-6; TRBD1 agrees at 12 bases. The CDR3 spans 18 residues. Germline CDR1 reads SNHLY; CDR2 reads FYNNEI. J lost 2 bases, V lost 6 bases, and 8 bases had no gene match. The CDR3 loop is CASRTLRDRGPGANVLTF. CDR3 DNA sequence: TGTGCCAGCAGAACTCTCCGGGACAGGGGGCCTGGGGCCAACGTCCTGACTTTC.

The V call is TRBV24-1, the J call TRBJ2-1; D uncertain. CDR3 length: 13 amino acids. CDR1 KGHDR and CDR2 SFDVKD come from the germline V gene. Trimming shortened V by 4 bases and J by 4 bases, and 7 bases separated the two germline ends. The CDR3 sequence is CATSDSNYNEQFF. The CDR3 DNA reads as TGTGCCACCAGTGACTCTAATTACAATGAGCAGTTCTTC.

The rearrangement links TRBV3-1 to TRBJ2-2, with TRBD2 identical over 7 bases. Germline-derived CDR1 and CDR2 are LGHDT and YNNKEL (reference sequence). V gave up 0 bases and J gave up 6 bases; unmatched junction bases: 10. The CDR3 has 17 residues. Here the CDR3 reads CASSQDDGGSDAGELFF. The CDR3 DNA follows: TGTGCCAGCAGCCAAGACGACGGCGGGAGTGACGCCGGGGAGCTGTTTTTT.

This chain uses TRBV24-1 with TRBJ2-1, with 7 bases lining up with TRBD1. J was trimmed by 5 bases and V by 3 bases; bases with no gene match: 6. Germline assignment: CDR1 KGHDR and CDR2 SFDVKD. The CDR3 has 15 amino acids. The CDR3 DNA reads TGTGCCACCAGTGATCGCCAGGGGGACCACAATGAGCAGTTCTTC. The encoded protein is CATSDRQGDHNEQFF.

This clonotype occurred once. The chain couples TRBV6-5 to TRBJ2-1, with TRBD2 matching 11 bases. The CDR3 consists of 14 residues. The germline V gene encodes CDR1 MNHEY and CDR2 SVGAGI. The V and J ends lost 9 bases and 7 bases, in that order; junction bases with no gene match: 8. CDR3 DNA sequence: TGTGCCAGAGGCCCTACTAGCGGGAGAAATGAGCAGTTCTTC. Translated: CARGPTSGRNEQFF.

V usage is TRBV11-1 and J usage is TRBJ2-1; 8 nucleotides align to TRBD2. Germline-derived CDR1 and CDR2 are SGHAT and FQDESV (reference sequence). The V gene end was trimmed by 4 bases and the J gene end by 6 bases; junction bases not matched to a gene: 5. This CDR3 has 14 residues. CDR3 in amino acids: CASSSEAGGNEQFF. CDR3 DNA sequence: TGTGCCAGCAGCTCTGAGGCGGGAGGCAATGAGCAGTTCTTC.

V and J are TRBV19 and TRBJ2-5; 7 bases match TRBD1. The trim removed 7 bases at V and 2 bases at J, leaving 7 bases unmatched. Per the germline V gene, CDR1 is LNHDA and CDR2 is SQIVND (reference sequence). CDR3 length: 14 residues. CDR3 loop: CASMDRSSQETQYF. DNA for the CDR3: TGTGCCAGTATGGACAGGTCATCGCAAGAGACCCAGTACTTC.

The gene calls are TRBV20-1 and TRBJ1-2, with D tentatively TRBD1 (6 bases). The CDR3 totals 11 residues. CDR1 and CDR2 (germline): DFQATT, SNEGSKA (reference sequence). The ends were cut back, 6 bases at V and 6 bases at J, with 11 bases in the middle. The CDR3 nucleotides are TGCAGTGCAAACGACAGGAATGGCTACACCTTC. Protein: CSANDRNGYTF.

The chain couples TRBV6-2 or TRBV6-3 to TRBJ2-7; 8 bases are a match to TRBD1. The germline gives CDR1 MNHEY, CDR2 SVGEGT. Trimming took 5 bases from V and 4 from J; bases not matched to a gene: 10. The CDR3 is 15 residues long. CDR3 sequence reads: CASSDRDRYQYEQYF. For the CDR3, the DNA is TGTGCCAGCAGTGACCGGGACAGGTATCAGTACGAGCAGTACTTC.

This clonotype was picked up a small number of times. V and J are TRBV28 and TRBJ2-7; tentatively, D is TRBD1 (6 bases). CDR3 length: 13 residues. Per germline, CDR1 MDHEN and CDR2 SYDVKM. V lost 5 bases and J lost 6, with 14 bases in between. Here the CDR3 DNA reads TGTGCCAGCAGTCCGCAATCCAGGGGCGAGCAGTACTTC. It is translated as CASSPQSRGEQYF.

This chain uses TRBV15 with TRBJ1-2, with D perhaps matching TRBD1 (5 bases). Germline loops: CDR1 LNHNV, CDR2 YYDKDF (reference sequence). This CDR3 has 15 residues. V lost 0 bases to trimming and J lost 5 bases, with 13 bases between them. CDR3 in amino acids: CATSRDQGPRYGYTF. The CDR3 DNA follows: TGTGCCACCAGCAGAGATCAGGGCCCGAGGTATGGCTACACCTTC.

This rearrangement joins TRBV3-1 to TRBJ1-2, with D tentatively TRBD1 (5 bases). Germline loops: CDR1 LGHDT, CDR2 YNNKEL (reference sequence). V lost 0 bases and J 4 bases, leaving 12 bases between the germline ends. The CDR3 spans 15 residues. CDR3 protein: CASSQDQWDLYGYTF. CDR3 nucleotide sequence: TGTGCCAGCAGCCAAGATCAGTGGGACCTCTATGGCTACACCTTC.

In this sample, this clonotype turned up once. The V gene is TRBV6-5, the J gene TRBJ1-5, with a weak D call TRBD1 (6 bases). The CDR3 runs 13 residues. V was cut by 8 bases and J by 5 bases, with 13 bases left in between. Germline V lookup: CDR1 MNHEY, CDR2 SVGAGI. CDR3 protein: CASATGRDQPQHF. Written as DNA, the CDR3 is TGTGCCAGCGCGACAGGAAGGGATCAGCCCCAGCATTTT.

The rearrangement joins TRBV15 to TRBJ2-4; weak D call: TRBD2 (6 bases). This CDR3 is built from 14 residues. Germline loops: CDR1 LNHNV, CDR2 YYDKDF (reference sequence). V was clipped by 1 base and J by 6 bases, with 10 bases between them. The CDR3 spells CATSRGLGGNIQYF. The CDR3 DNA reads as TGTGCCACCAGCAGAGGTTTGGGGGGAAACATTCAGTACTTC.

The V call is TRBV7-9, the J call TRBJ2-2, with a tentative D call TRBD1 (6 bases). Trimming pared 6 bases from V and 0 bases from J, leaving 14 bases between. This CDR3 is 16 amino acids long. Per the germline V gene, CDR1 is SEHNR and CDR2 is FQNEAQ (reference sequence). The CDR3 spells CASRTGKSANTGELFF. The CDR3 nucleotides read TGTGCCAGCAGAACAGGGAAAAGCGCGAACACCGGGGAGCTGTTTTTT.

J is TRBJ2-7 and V is TRBV6-6; D unclear. The ends were cut back, 2 bases at V and 2 bases at J, with 7 bases in the middle. Germline CDR1 MNHNY, CDR2 SVGAGI (reference sequence). The CDR3 extends over 13 amino acids. CDR3 in DNA: TGTGCCAGCAGTTACACCGATACCTACGAGCAGTACTTC. This gives the protein CASSYTDTYEQYF.

J is TRBJ2-1 and V is TRBV3-1, with TRBD2 matching 7 bases. The V gene's germline CDR1 is LGHDT and CDR2 YNNKEL (reference sequence). This CDR3 is 15 amino acids long. V trimming: 4 bases; J trimming: 6 bases; junction bases outside the gene matches: 9. In nucleotides, the CDR3 is TGTGCCAGCAGCCGCCGGGTGGCGGGAGCCAATGAGCAGTTCTTC. Its protein is CASSRRVAGANEQFF.

This chain joins TRBV29-1 and TRBJ2-5; 9 nucleotides line up with TRBD1. The CDR3 covers 18 residues. CDR1 is SQVTM and CDR2 is ANQGSEA in the germline V gene. After removal of 1 base from V and 1 base from J, the junction contained 13 bases not matched to a gene. The DNA for the CDR3 is TGCAGCGTTGAAGGGACAGGGGAGAGCAGGGACTTCCAAGAGACCCAGTACTTC. Protein product: CSVEGTGESRDFQETQYF.

V gene TRBV5-5 combines with J gene TRBJ2-7, with 11 bases fitting TRBD2. After removal of 0 bases from V and 2 bases from J, the junction contained 7 bases not matched to a gene. The germline CDR1 and CDR2 sequences are SGHKS and YYEKEE (reference sequence). The length of the CDR3 is 17 residues. The CDR3: CASSLEGLAATPYEQYF. For the CDR3, the DNA is TGTGCCAGCAGCTTGGAGGGACTAGCGGCCACACCCTACGAGCAGTACTTC.

This chain joins TRBV14 and TRBJ2-6; D is undetermined. Looked up from germline, CDR1 is SGHDN and CDR2 is FVKESK. The CDR3 is 16 amino acids. V lost 1 base and J 4 bases, leaving 11 bases between the germline ends. Written as DNA, the CDR3 is TGTGCCAGCAGCCAAGTCCTCGTAACGGGGGCCAACGTCCTGACTTTC. This encodes CASSQVLVTGANVLTF.

V is TRBV28 and J is TRBJ2-7; D unclear. V was clipped by 2 bases and J by 2 bases, with 13 bases between them. CDR1 and CDR2 from the germline V gene are MDHEN and SYDVKM. CDR3 length equals 15 residues. The chain's CDR3 is CASSLAPRAPYEQYF. In DNA form, the CDR3 reads TGTGCCAGCAGTTTAGCCCCCCGGGCCCCCTACGAGCAGTACTTC.

This rearrangement joins TRBV3-1 to TRBJ2-4; 9 bases are a match to TRBD2. Germline trimming cut 4 bases from V and 2 bases from J; bases unmatched to any gene: 3. The germline CDR1 and CDR2 sequences are LGHDT and YNNKEL (reference sequence). The CDR3 has 15 amino acids. CDR3 protein: CASSRASGTKNIQYF. The CDR3 coding sequence is TGTGCCAGCAGCCGGGCTAGCGGGACCAAAAACATTCAGTACTTC.

The rearrangement links TRBV6-2 or TRBV6-3 to TRBJ2-2; D is undetermined. Germline V gene sequence: CDR1 MNHEY, CDR2 SVGEGT. Trimming cost V 6 bases and J 0 bases, with 11 bases left between them. CDR3 length: 15 amino acids. CDR3 DNA sequence: TGTGCCAGCAGCCCCGGTGGTCCGAACACCGGGGAGCTGTTTTTT. Translating gives CASSPGGPNTGELFF.